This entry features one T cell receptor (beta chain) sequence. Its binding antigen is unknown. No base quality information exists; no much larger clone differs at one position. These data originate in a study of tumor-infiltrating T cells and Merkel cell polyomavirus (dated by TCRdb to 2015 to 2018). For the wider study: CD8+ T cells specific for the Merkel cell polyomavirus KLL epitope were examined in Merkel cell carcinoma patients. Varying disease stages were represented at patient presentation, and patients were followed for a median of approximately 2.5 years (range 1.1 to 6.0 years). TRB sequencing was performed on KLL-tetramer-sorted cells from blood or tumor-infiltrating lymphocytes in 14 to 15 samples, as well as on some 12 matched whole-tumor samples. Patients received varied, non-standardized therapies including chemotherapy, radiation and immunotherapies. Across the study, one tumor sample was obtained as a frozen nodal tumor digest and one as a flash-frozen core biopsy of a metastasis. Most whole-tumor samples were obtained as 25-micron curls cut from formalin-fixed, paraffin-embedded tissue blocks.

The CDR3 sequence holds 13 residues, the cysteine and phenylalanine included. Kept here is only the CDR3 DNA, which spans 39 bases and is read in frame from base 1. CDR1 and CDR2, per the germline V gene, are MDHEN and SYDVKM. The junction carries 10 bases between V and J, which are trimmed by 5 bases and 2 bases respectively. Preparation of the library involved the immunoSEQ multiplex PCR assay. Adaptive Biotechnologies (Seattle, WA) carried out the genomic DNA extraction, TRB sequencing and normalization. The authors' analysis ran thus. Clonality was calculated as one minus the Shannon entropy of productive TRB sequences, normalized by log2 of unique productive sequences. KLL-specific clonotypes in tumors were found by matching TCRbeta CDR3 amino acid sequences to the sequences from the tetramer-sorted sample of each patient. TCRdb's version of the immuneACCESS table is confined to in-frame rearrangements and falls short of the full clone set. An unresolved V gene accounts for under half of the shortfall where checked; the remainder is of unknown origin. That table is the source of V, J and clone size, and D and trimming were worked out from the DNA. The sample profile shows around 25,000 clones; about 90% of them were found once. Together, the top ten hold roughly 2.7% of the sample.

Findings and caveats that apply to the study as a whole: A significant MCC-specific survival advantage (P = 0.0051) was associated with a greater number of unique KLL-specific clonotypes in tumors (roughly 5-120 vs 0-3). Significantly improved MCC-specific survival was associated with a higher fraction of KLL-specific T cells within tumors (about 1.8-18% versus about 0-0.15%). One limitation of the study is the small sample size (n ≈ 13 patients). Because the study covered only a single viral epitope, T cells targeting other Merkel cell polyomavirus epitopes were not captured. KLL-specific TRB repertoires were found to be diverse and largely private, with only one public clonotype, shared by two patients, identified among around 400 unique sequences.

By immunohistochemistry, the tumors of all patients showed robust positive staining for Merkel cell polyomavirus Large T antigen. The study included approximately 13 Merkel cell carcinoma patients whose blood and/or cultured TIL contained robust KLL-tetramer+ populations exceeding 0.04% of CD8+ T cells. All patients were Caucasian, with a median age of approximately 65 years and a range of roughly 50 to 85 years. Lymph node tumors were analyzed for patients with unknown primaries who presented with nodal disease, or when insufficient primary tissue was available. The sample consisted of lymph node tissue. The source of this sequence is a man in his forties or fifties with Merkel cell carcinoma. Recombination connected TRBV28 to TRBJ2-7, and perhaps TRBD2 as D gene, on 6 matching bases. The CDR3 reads CASSRDSTYEQYF. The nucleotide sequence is TGTGCCAGCAGTCGGGACTCCACCTACGAGCAGTACTTC.